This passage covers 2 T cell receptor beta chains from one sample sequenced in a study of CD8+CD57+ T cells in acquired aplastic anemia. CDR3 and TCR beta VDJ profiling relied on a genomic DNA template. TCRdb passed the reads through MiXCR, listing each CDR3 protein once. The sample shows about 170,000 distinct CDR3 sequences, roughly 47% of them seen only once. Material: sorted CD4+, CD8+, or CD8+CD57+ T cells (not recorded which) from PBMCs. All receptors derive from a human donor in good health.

In nucleotides, the CDR3 is TGTGCCAGTAGTTTTCGGGAGTCCTCATCCGAGCAGTACTTC. It codes for CASSFRESSSEQYF. V usage is TRBV19 and J usage is TRBJ2-7; D possibly corresponds to TRBD2 (6 bases). Trimming shortened V by 5 bases and J by 6 bases, and 17 bases separated the two germline ends. Germline V gene data show CDR1 as LNHDA and CDR2 as SQIVND (reference sequence). The CDR3 is made up of 14 amino acids.

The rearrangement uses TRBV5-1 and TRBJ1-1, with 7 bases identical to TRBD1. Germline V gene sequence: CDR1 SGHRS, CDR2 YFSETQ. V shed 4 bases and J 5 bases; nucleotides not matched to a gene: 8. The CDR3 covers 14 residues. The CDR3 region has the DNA TGCGCCAGCAGCCATATACAGGGGTCGACTGAAGCTTTCTTT. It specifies CASSHIQGSTEAFF. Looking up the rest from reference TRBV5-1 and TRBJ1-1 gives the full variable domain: KAGVTQTPRYLIKTRGQQVTLSCSPISGHRSVSWYQQTPGQGLQFLFEYFSETQRNKGNFPGRFSGRQFSNSRSEMNVSTLELGDSALYLCASSHIQGSTEAFFGQGTRLTVV.